Listed below are T cell receptor beta chains from one sample, sequenced in a study of cytomegalovirus exposure and HLA in healthy donors. Some clones are missing from TCRdb's copy, which holds only in-frame ones; the method was immunoSEQ multiplex PCR. The sample lists approximately 190,000 clones, just under 70% occurring once. The material sequenced was PBMCs. The receptors here all came from a man aged 35 to 55 in good health and CMV-seropositive. Both conserved end residues are part of each CDR3. D genes are given only for firm matches. Size is stated for part of the rows, as once, few or many counts, or as a class when the clone is expanded.

V: TRBV28
size: .
J: TRBJ1-2
D: TRBD1
DNA: TGTGCCAGCAACAGGGGGGGGTTCAGACAGGGGGCGAGGGGCTACACCTTC
CDR3: CASNRGGFRQGARGYTF

V: TRBV7-9
size: .
J: TRBJ2-7
D: .
DNA: TGTGCCAGCAGCTTAACCCGTACGGGGCAGTACTTC
CDR3: CASSLTRTGQYF

V: TRBV7-2
size: once
J: TRBJ2-1
D: TRBD2
DNA: TGTGCCAGCAGCGTACCGAGGCTAGCGGGGGGGCCGACCTACAATGAGCAGTTCTTC
CDR3: CASSVPRLAGGPTYNEQFF

V: TRBV28
size: few
J: TRBJ2-1
D: TRBD2
DNA: TGTGCCAGCAGTCCCCGAGGGCGGGGGGAAGGGAATGAGCAGTTCTTC
CDR3: CASSPRGRGEGNEQFF

V: TRBV6-5
size: .
J: TRBJ1-1
D: TRBD1
DNA: TGTGCCAGCTCCCGGGACAGGGAGAACACTGAAGCTTTCTTT
CDR3: CASSRDRENTEAFF

V: TRBV2
size: .
J: TRBJ1-1
D: .
DNA: TGTGCCAGCAGTGAAACGGGACTGATGAACACTGAAGCTTTCTTT
CDR3: CASSETGLMNTEAFF

V: TRBV5-6
size: .
J: TRBJ1-1
D: .
DNA: TGTGCCAGCAGCCGGTTCCTGTGGGGCCACACTGAAGCTTTCTTT
CDR3: CASSRFLWGHTEAFF

V: TRBV6-5
size: few
J: TRBJ1-2
D: .
DNA: TGTGCCAGCAGTTATTCCCTTGGTGGGCCCTCAACGGGCTACACCTTC
CDR3: CASSYSLGGPSTGYTF

V: TRBV7-2
size: .
J: TRBJ1-1
D: TRBD1
DNA: TGTGCCAGCAGCTCGCAGGGGGTCGCCGAAGCTTTCTTT
CDR3: CASSSQGVAEAFF

V: TRBV10-3
size: .
J: TRBJ2-1
D: .
DNA: TGTGCCATTTACTACAATGAGCAGTTCTTC
CDR3: CAIYYNEQFF